The T cell receptor beta chain described here comes from a study of T cells in women clearing cervical HPV infection. About the research overall: HLA type could not be excluded as a confounder. Study findings and constraints: CIN3+ cases had significantly higher TCR repertoire richness than controls, but evenness did not differ.

About this clone itself: Its cognate antigen is unknown. The sequenced fragment ends 3 residues before the CDR3 boundary, so the rest is inferred from the germline J gene.

HPV was found by MY09/MY11 PCR and dot-blot genotyping. Generated by immunoSEQ multiplex PCR, the TCRdb table keeps only in-frame clones and is missing some. Here the sample table reports tens of thousands of clones. The V gene end was trimmed by 5 bases and the J gene end by 4 bases; junction bases not matched to a gene: 0. The CDR3 is 13 amino acids. The germline V gene encodes CDR1 MRHNA and CDR2 SNTAGT. The clonotype comes from a woman between 18 and 75 years old with a cervical HPV16 infection that either progressed to CIN3+ or cleared (not recorded which). Input material: blood buffy coat. This chain joins TRBV6-4 and TRBJ2-3; 10 bases are a match to TRBD2. The CDR3 protein is CASSSGGADTQYF. The DNA read from the CDR3 is TGTGCCAGCAGTAGCGGGGGGGCAGATACG.